This T cell receptor beta chain was profiled in a study of T cells in Graves' hyperthyroidism and ophthalmopathy. Looking at the study overall: Any treatment followed the collection of peripheral blood at initial diagnosis. Study-wide findings and caveats: Most thyroid clonotypes that were expanded above 0.001 also turned up in blood. Separating ophthalmopathy from stable hyperthyroidism was achieved by a 13 V-J model.

Fresh peripheral blood, 7.5 to 10 ml, yielded the PBMCs. This clonotype was recorded many times. Antigen unknown. TCR beta CDR3 regions were amplified from RNA transcripts. The study used the HTBI primer set for a first-round RT-PCR of the TCR CDR3. TCRdb re-derived calls from the multiplex PCR reads in MiXCR, one entry per CDR3 protein. The sample lists about 180,000 distinct CDR3 sequences, 15% to 20% occurring once. The CDR3 is 14 amino acids. CDR1 is MNHEY, CDR2 SMNVEV, per germline (reference sequence). Unmatched junction bases numbered 2, after V lost 3 bases and J lost 0 bases. The rearrangement links TRBV27 to TRBJ2-7; 7 bases are shared with TRBD2. The specimen was blood. This TCR was sampled from a woman between 45 and 65 years old with Graves' hyperthyroidism. The CDR3 protein is CASSFASGSYEQYF. DNA for the CDR3: TGTGCCAGCAGTTTCGCTAGCGGCTCCTACGAGCAGTACTTC.